The 13 T cell receptor beta chains reported below all come from one sample, sequenced in a study of cytomegalovirus exposure and HLA in healthy donors. The table came from immunoSEQ multiplex PCR; TCRdb's copy has only in-frame clones and leaves some out. The table records around 250,000 clones, 90% of them present only once. The specimen sequenced was PBMCs. The receptors were sampled from a woman younger than 30 in good health and CMV-seronegative.

The chain is built from TRBV9 and TRBJ2-3; a weak D match, TRBD2 (6 bases). The germline gives CDR1 SGDLS, CDR2 YYNGEE. The CDR3 consists of 15 residues. V was trimmed by 0 bases and J by 0 bases, leaving 8 bases between them. Here the CDR3 DNA reads TGTGCCAGCAGCGTAGGGGCGGGGAGCACAGATACGCAGTATTTT. Translated: CASSVGAGSTDTQYF.

The rearrangement joins TRBV7-9 to TRBJ1-2; D is unclear. The CDR3 contains 13 residues. Germline CDR1 SEHNR, CDR2 FQNEAQ (reference sequence). V was shortened by 5 bases and J by 4 bases, with 11 bases between the two germline ends. Here the CDR3 DNA reads TGTGCCAGCAGCCCCCGACAACTCTATGGCTACACCTTC. Translating gives CASSPRQLYGYTF.

V is TRBV7-6 and J is TRBJ2-2; TRBD1 is a possible D gene (6 bases). V lost 5 bases and J 0 bases, leaving 13 bases between the germline ends. This CDR3 contains 16 residues. Germline V gene lookup returns CDR1 SGHVS and CDR2 FNYEAQ. Here the CDR3 reads CASSPRDTANTGELFF. The CDR3, as DNA: TGTGCCAGCAGCCCGAGGGACACGGCGAACACCGGGGAGCTGTTTTTT.

CDR3 region: CASSSGDRGTYEQYV. CDR3 sequence (DNA): TGTGCCAGCAGTTCCGGTGACAGGGGGACCTACGAGCAGTACGTC. This chain links TRBV6-6 with TRBJ2-7; 9 nucleotides agree with TRBD1. The CDR3 is 15 amino acids. CDR1 MNHNY and CDR2 SVGAGI come from the germline V gene (reference sequence). Unmatched junction bases numbered 6, after V lost 4 bases and J lost 2 bases.

The V gene is TRBV27, the J gene TRBJ2-7; D is possibly TRBD1 (6 bases). Trimming shortened V by 5 bases and J by 2 bases, and 19 bases separated the two germline ends. The CDR3 is made up of 16 amino acids. The germline CDR1 and CDR2 sequences are MNHEY and SMNVEV (reference sequence). The CDR3 region is CASSQTLRQGPYEQYF. CDR3 DNA: TGTGCCAGCAGTCAAACCCTGCGGCAGGGGCCCTACGAGCAGTACTTC.

J is TRBJ2-2 and V is TRBV7-6, with TRBD2 as a possible D gene (7 bases). The V end was cut by 0 bases, the J end by 4 bases, with 21 bases between. Germline CDR1 SGHVS, CDR2 FNYEAQ. The CDR3 runs to 19 residues. The CDR3 sequence is CASSLARVQGGGPTGELFF. CDR3 DNA sequence: TGTGCCAGCAGCTTAGCTCGGGTACAGGGAGGGGGACCCACCGGGGAGCTGTTTTTT.

V usage is TRBV27 and J usage is TRBJ2-7, with D perhaps matching TRBD2 (6 bases). CDR1 is MNHEY, CDR2 SMNVEV, per germline (reference sequence). Trimming removed 10 bases at V and 1 base at J, with 17 bases between. CDR3 length: 14 residues. The CDR3 loop is CATGRGWDSYEQYF. CDR3 DNA: TGTGCCACTGGGCGGGGCTGGGATTCCTACGAGCAGTACTTC.

The chain employs TRBV6-1 and TRBJ2-1; a weak D match, TRBD1 (6 bases). CDR3 length: 12 amino acids. In germline, CDR1 is MNHNS, CDR2 SASEGT. The CDR3 DNA sequence: TGTCAAACATGGGGCAGGGGAAATGAGCAGTTCTTC. It encodes CQTWGRGNEQFF.

CDR3 coding DNA: TGTGCCAGCAGTTTCACCCAGGGGGCTGGGGCAGATACGCAGTATTTT. It codes for CASSFTQGAGADTQYF. V and J are TRBV6-5 and TRBJ2-3, with TRBD1 identical over 8 bases. J gave up 4 bases and V 4 bases, and 10 bases lay outside the gene matches. The germline gives CDR1 MNHEY, CDR2 SVGAGI. The CDR3 is made up of 16 amino acids.

This clone occurred a few times. The chain uses TRBV2 and TRBJ2-5, with D tentatively TRBD1 (6 bases). CDR3 length: 14 amino acids. Deletions cut 4 bases from V and 1 base from J, with 10 bases between. Germline CDR1 SNHLY, CDR2 FYNNEI. In DNA, the CDR3 is TGTGCCAGCAGTGGGGGGCAGGTCCAAGAGACCCAGTACTTC. It is translated as CASSGGQVQETQYF.

This chain joins TRBV19 and TRBJ1-5; 10 bases line up with TRBD1. The CDR3 sequence is 15 residues long. V shed 6 bases and J 4 bases; nucleotides not matched to a gene: 6. Germline CDR1 is LNHDA and CDR2 is SQIVND (reference sequence). The CDR3 spells CASSAGQGKNQPQHF. In DNA form, the CDR3 reads TGTGCCAGTAGCGCGGGACAGGGGAAAAATCAGCCCCAGCATTTT.

This rearrangement joins TRBV7-9 to TRBJ1-1, with 10 bases lining up with TRBD1. The CDR3 spans 15 residues. V lost 5 bases, J lost 3 bases, and 6 bases stayed unmatched. CDR1 and CDR2 from the germline V gene are SEHNR and FQNEAQ (reference sequence). The CDR3 sequence: CASSDRQGADTEAFF. CDR3 DNA sequence: TGTGCCAGCAGCGACCGACAGGGGGCAGACACTGAAGCTTTCTTT.

In its sample, this clone was seen once. The chain employs TRBV28 and TRBJ1-6, with D unresolved. V was pared by 8 bases and J by 11 bases, with 22 bases between. Germline values: CDR1 MDHEN, CDR2 SYDVKM. This CDR3 is 15 amino acids long. CDR3 residues: CASSTPEEGATPLHF. CDR3 bases: TGTGCCAGCTCGACACCTGAAGAGGGTGCGACACCCCTCCACTTT.